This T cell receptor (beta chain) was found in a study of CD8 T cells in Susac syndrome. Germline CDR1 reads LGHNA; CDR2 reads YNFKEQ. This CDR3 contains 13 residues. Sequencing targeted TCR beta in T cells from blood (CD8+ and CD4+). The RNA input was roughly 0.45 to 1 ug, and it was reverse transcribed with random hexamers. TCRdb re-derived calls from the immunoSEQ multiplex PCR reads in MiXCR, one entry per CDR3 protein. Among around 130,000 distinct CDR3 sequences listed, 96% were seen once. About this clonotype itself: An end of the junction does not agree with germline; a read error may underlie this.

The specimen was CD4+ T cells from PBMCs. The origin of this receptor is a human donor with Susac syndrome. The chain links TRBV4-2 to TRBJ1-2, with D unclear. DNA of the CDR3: TGTGCCAGCAGCCATCCTTCTGGAGGAACCTCCTATTTC. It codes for CASSHPSGGTSYF.